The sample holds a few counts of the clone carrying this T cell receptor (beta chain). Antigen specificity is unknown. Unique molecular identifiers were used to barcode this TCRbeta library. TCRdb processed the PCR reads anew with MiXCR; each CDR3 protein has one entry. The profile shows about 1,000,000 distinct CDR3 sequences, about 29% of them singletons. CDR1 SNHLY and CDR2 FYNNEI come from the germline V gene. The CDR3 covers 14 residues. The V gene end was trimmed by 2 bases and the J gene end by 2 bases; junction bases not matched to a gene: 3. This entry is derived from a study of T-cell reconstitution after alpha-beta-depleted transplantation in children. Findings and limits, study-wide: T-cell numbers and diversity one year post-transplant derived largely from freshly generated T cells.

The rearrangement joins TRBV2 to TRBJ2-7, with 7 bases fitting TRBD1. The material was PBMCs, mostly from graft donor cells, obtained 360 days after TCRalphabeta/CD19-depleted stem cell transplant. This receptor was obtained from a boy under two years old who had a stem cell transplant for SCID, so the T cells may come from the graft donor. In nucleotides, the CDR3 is TGTGCCAGCAGTGAACAGGGGGAGACCTACGAGCAGTACTTC. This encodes CASSEQGETYEQYF.